This T cell receptor beta chain was found in a study of blood T cell repertoires in COVID-19. As for the study in general: The origin of the acute and convalescent COVID-19 samples was the United States, Italy and Spain. PBMCs, B-cell-depleted T cells, or T cells were the source of the cDNA or gDNA that made up the material.

CDR1 and CDR2 from the germline V gene are MNHEY and SMNVEV (reference sequence). The J segment lost 8 bases and the V segment lost 5 bases, leaving 10 bases of the junction unmatched. The length of the CDR3 is 14 residues. One Seattle source followed patients from active infection through their disease course. In the authors' workflow: Cell counts per sample came from amplifying reference gene primers. Profiled with immunoSEQ multiplex PCR; TCRdb holds only in-frame clones, not every one. V and J calls and clone size are copied from that table; D and trimming were computed from the DNA. The sample has approximately 290,000 clones, approximately 84% seen once.

Sequenced sample: peripheral blood. This receptor was taken from a person between 65 and 79 years old with COVID-19, enrolled during active disease. The chain employs TRBV27 and TRBJ1-2; 8 positions agree with TRBD1. CDR3 protein: CASSPRTGLGGYTF. CDR3 nucleotide sequence: TGTGCCAGCAGTCCTCGGACAGGGCTAGGGGGCTACACCTTC.